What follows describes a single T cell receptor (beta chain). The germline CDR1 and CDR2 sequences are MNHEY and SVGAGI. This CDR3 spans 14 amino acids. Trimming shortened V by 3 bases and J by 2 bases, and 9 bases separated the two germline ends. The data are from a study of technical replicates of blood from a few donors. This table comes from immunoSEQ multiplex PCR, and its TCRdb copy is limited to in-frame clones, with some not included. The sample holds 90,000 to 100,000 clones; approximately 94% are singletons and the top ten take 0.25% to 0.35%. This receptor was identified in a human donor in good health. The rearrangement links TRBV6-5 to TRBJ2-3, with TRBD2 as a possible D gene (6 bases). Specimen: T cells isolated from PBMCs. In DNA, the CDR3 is TGTGCCAGCAGTTATTCGGGACTCACAGATACGCAGTATTTT. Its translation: CASSYSGLTDTQYF.